This TCR beta chain was recovered during a study of cytomegalovirus exposure and HLA in healthy donors. Across the whole study: Earlier results showed 90 million to 120 million unique TCR beta sequences derived from about 179 million T cells. Whole-study findings and limits: Later, an analysis found that common viral pathogens appeared to be linked with several of the most significant clusters.

CDR1 is SNHLY, CDR2 FYNNEI, per germline. Trimming cost V 1 base and J 12 bases, with 9 bases left between them. There are 11 residues in the CDR3. Each donor was healthy, and each was a bone marrow donor. This clone was counted between two and nine times. Its antigen is unknown. PCR involved 60 Vbeta and 13 Jbeta primers. Profiled with immunoSEQ multiplex PCR; TCRdb holds only in-frame clones, not every one. The top ten hold over 9.5% of the sample, which has about 140,000 clones, 70% to 85% seen once. The chain combines TRBV2 with TRBJ1-1; D gene unclear. The clonotype comes from an older woman in good health and CMV-seropositive. The sequenced material came from PBMCs. The CDR3 DNA reads as TGTGCCAGCAGTGAAGGAGGGTTAACTTTCTTT. Translated: CASSEGGLTFF.